This TCR beta chain was found in a study of blood T cells in healthy people across ages. Study-level findings and limits: Donors of long life had a larger count of naive CD4+ cells and greater diversity than aged donors. Unsorted PBMCs prevented conclusive naive versus antigen-experienced comparison. Measured against age, TCR beta diversity per million T cells decreased in a roughly linear manner.

Remarks on this clonotype: Antigen unknown.

Through a sample-barcoded 5' primer and a J-beta primer mix, a second PCR was run for about 6 to 12 cycles. TCRdb re-derived calls from the 5' RACE reads in MiXCR, one entry per CDR3 protein. The table shows roughly 800,000 distinct CDR3 sequences, with roughly 64% occurring only once. Sample donors were healthy Caucasian individuals that came from Russia, aged 6 to 90. The CDR3 is 14 amino acids. Per germline, CDR1 SQVTM and CDR2 ANQGSEA. J was trimmed by 1 base and V by 4 bases; bases with no gene match: 3. The sample taken for sequencing was blood. The chain recombines TRBV29-1 with TRBJ2-1; 8 positions agree with TRBD2. The origin of this receptor is a man aged 25-40 years in good health. The CDR3 DNA reads TGCAGCGTTGGGGTAGCGGGATCCTACAATGAGCAGTTCTTC. Amino acids: CSVGVAGSYNEQFF.